This T cell receptor (beta chain) was sequenced for a study of blood T cell repertoires in COVID-19 (dated by TCRdb to the early 2020s). General notes on the study: Samples from collaborators originated in the United States, Italy and Spain and spanned both the acute and convalescent phases of COVID-19. The prospective study material was composed of cDNA or gDNA derived from T cells, B-cell-depleted T cells, or PBMCs. Subjects who had been exposed to COVID-19, were actively infected with it, or had recovered from it provided the deeply sampled blood TCRbeta repertoires that made up the dataset. The repertoires were made available in a free public database intended to serve as a resource for research on the immune response to SARS-CoV-2. The samples were drawn from two sources: the first 160 participants of the ongoing ImmuneRACE study, and fewer than 1,500 subjects contributed by 6 global collaborators. Nearly every sample came with metadata listing a de-identified subject ID, COVID-19 status, age in years and sex. Where available, HLA class I and class II types were taken from metadata supplied by the sample provider and were not determined by assay-based typing.

TCRbeta CDR3 regions were amplified from genomic DNA by means of the immunoSEQ Assay, a bias-controlled multiplex PCR. From the authors' description of their analysis: Within the assay, amplification of reference gene primers was used to estimate how many nucleated cells each sample contained. To quantify the absolute abundance of each unique TCRbeta CDR3 rearrangement, sequence reads were collapsed and filtered. For each sample, productive Simpson clonality was calculated as the square root of Simpson's diversity index across productive rearrangements. In TCRdb, the immuneACCESS table is reduced to in-frame sequences with V and J assigned. These tables do not hold every clone; where another copy was compared, an unresolved V gene accounts for under half, and the others remain unexplained. That table supplies the V and J calls and clone size; D and trimming were determined from the DNA. The sample data list 150,000 to 200,000 clones, and around four fifths of these were observed just once. The ten most abundant clones make up roughly 5% of the sample.

What the study reported, not specific to this receptor: The amount of clinical and demographic metadata varied by source and participant and was provided uncurated.

Enrolling through a virtual design, the prospective study's participants ranged in age from roughly 18 to 90 years and lived across 24 United States geographic areas. Cohort assignment in the prospective study relied on participant-reported clinical history from a screening survey and a study questionnaire. Exposed participants were defined as having been in contact with someone with a PCR-confirmed or clinician-diagnosed COVID-19 case within 2 weeks of study entry. In the prospective study, whole blood, serum and a nasopharyngeal or oropharyngeal swab were collected from each participant by mobile phlebotomists. Participants in the prospective study had the option to provide additional blood draws and questionnaires over a roughly 2-month period. Before DNA extraction, prospective study blood samples were shipped either frozen or at room temperature. About this clone itself: The target of this receptor is not known. Base qualities are not at hand, and no much larger clone is one base apart. This same CDR3 is encoded by further DNA sequences in the sample.

V is cut by 4 bases and J by 3 bases, and the space between the germline ends is 8 bases. Reading the germline V gene (reference sequence) gives CDR1 SGHNT and CDR2 YYREEE. From its cysteine to its phenylalanine, the CDR3 spans 12 amino acids. Only the CDR3 part of the read is kept: 36 bases, read in frame from the first base. Here the chain combines TRBV5-4 and TRBJ2-7; tentative D gene TRBD1, with 6 bases matching. The sequencing input was PBMCs or T cells enriched from blood (not recorded which). The TCR was taken from a man aged 65 to 79 who had been exposed to COVID-19. The CDR3: CASSRDNYEQYF. The nucleotide sequence reads TGTGCCAGCAGCCGGGACAACTACGAGCAGTACTTC. With the rest looked up from the reference TRBV5-4 and TRBJ2-7 genes rather than sequenced, the full variable domain is ETGVTQSPTHLIKTRGQQVTLRCSSQSGHNTVSWYQQALGQGPQFIFQYYREEENGRGNFPPRFSGLQFPNYSSELNVNALELDDSALYLCASSRDNYEQYFGPGTRLTVT.